Listed here is a single TCR beta chain. This specimen comes from a study of blood T cell repertoires in COVID-19. Assay used: immunoSEQ multiplex PCR; TCRdb lists only in-frame clones, some missing. The sample includes fewer than 60,000 clones, over 75% of them seen just once. The CDR3 runs to 14 residues. Germline CDR1 and CDR2: GTSNPN and SVGIG (reference sequence). Trimming took off 1 base at V and 0 bases at J, with 7 bases between the two ends. Sequencing was performed on peripheral blood. The receptor was derived from an elderly man with COVID-19, enrolled during active disease. The V gene is TRBV30, the J gene TRBJ1-3; no clear D. The CDR3 reads CAWSGSGSGNTIYF. The CDR3 region has the DNA TGTGCCTGGAGTGGTAGCGGCTCTGGAAACACCATATATTTT.